This is a list of T cell receptor beta chains from one sample in a study of blood T cell repertoires in COVID-19. Libraries were prepared by immunoSEQ multiplex PCR; TCRdb keeps only in-frame clonotypes and omits some of them. The table records around 220,000 clones, about 83% of them present only once. The sequencing sample was made of PBMCs or T cells enriched from blood (not recorded which). Receptors were obtained from a woman between 40 and 55 years old who had recovered from COVID-19. Each CDR3 is given with its conserved first and last residue. A D gene is named only where the DNA matches it firmly. Size is stated for part of the rows, as once, few or many counts, or as a class when the clone is expanded.

.	.	TRBV5-1	TRBJ2-2	CASSGTFANTGELFF	TGCGCCAGCAGCGGGACATTCGCGAACACCGGGGAGCTGTTTTTT
TRBD2	.	TRBV7-2	TRBJ2-1	CASRLTSGNDNEQFF	TGTGCCAGCAGACTGACTAGCGGGAACGACAATGAGCAGTTCTTC
TRBD2	.	TRBV6-6	TRBJ2-1	CASSYPGTSGSNEQFF	TGTGCCAGCAGTTACCCCGGGACTAGCGGGAGTAATGAGCAGTTCTTC
.	once	TRBV6-1	TRBJ1-3	CASSELSGAGNTIYF	TGTGCCAGCAGTGAACTCTCGGGGGCTGGAAACACCATATATTTT
TRBD2	.	TRBV3-1/TRBV3-2	TRBJ2-1	CASSRLALDEQFF	TGTGCCAGCAGCCGACTAGCGTTGGATGAGCAGTTCTTC
.	.	TRBV7-2	TRBJ2-3	CASSLNGPAASTDTQYF	TGTGCCAGCAGCTTAAATGGGCCGGCTGCTAGCACAGATACGCAGTATTTT
TRBD2	.	TRBV24-1	TRBJ2-2	CATSGTSGYGGSGELFF	TGTGCCACCAGTGGGACTAGCGGATACGGGGGGTCCGGGGAGCTGTTTTTT
.	.	TRBV2	TRBJ2-2	CASKTSGGAGELFF	TGTGCCAGCAAGACCAGCGGAGGGGCCGGGGAGCTGTTTTTT
.	.	TRBV19	TRBJ2-3	CASSMGPRGTDTQYF	TGTGCCAGTAGTATGGGGCCTCGGGGCACAGATACGCAGTATTTT
TRBD1	few	TRBV28	TRBJ2-5	CASSRDRGLSETQYF	TGTGCCAGCAGCCGGGACAGGGGTCTATCAGAGACCCAGTACTTC
.	few	TRBV18	TRBJ1-4	CASSPRTEASNEKLFF	TGTGCCAGCTCACCACGGACGGAGGCAAGTAATGAAAAACTGTTTTTT
.	.	TRBV28	TRBJ1-2	CASSLGGINYGYTF	TGTGCCAGCAGTTTAGGGGGCATTAACTATGGCTACACCTTC
TRBD2	.	TRBV6-5	TRBJ2-1	CASSYGGGKAVNEQFF	TGTGCCAGCAGTTACGGCGGGGGTAAGGCCGTGAATGAGCAGTTCTTC
TRBD1	.	TRBV28	TRBJ1-2	CASSLAIHPRTGSHYGYTF	TGTGCCAGCAGTTTAGCCATACATCCGAGGACAGGGTCCCACTATGGCTACACCTTC
.	.	TRBV11-3	TRBJ2-3	CASSQGQLGETDTQYF	TGTGCCAGCAGCCAAGGACAGCTGGGGGAAACAGATACGCAGTATTTT
.	.	TRBV7-9	TRBJ1-1	CASSIIQGITEAFF	TGTGCCAGCAGCATTATACAGGGTATCACTGAAGCTTTCTTT
TRBD2	few	TRBV9	TRBJ2-4	CASSVAGGLKNIQYF	TGTGCCAGCAGCGTAGCGGGAGGGTTGAAAAACATTCAGTACTTC
TRBD2	few	TRBV4-1	TRBJ2-3	CASSRGLAGIYTQYF	TGCGCCAGCAGCCGGGGACTAGCGGGAATTTATACGCAGTATTTT
TRBD1	.	TRBV7-2	TRBJ1-2	CASSLLGQGLYGYTF	TGTGCCAGCAGCCTCCTAGGACAGGGGTTATATGGCTACACCTTC
.	.	TRBV27	TRBJ1-6	CASRGDPGSSPLHF	TGTGCCAGCCGAGGTGATCCCGGGAGTTCACCCCTCCACTTT
.	.	TRBV5-1	TRBJ2-7	CASSSIFSSGYEQYF	TGCGCCAGCAGCTCTATATTTAGTTCGGGCTACGAGCAGTACTTC
.	.	TRBV6-2/TRBV6-3	TRBJ2-2	CASSYGGLTGELFF	TGTGCCAGCAGTTATGGTGGGCTCACCGGGGAGCTGTTTTTT
.	.	TRBV6-1	TRBJ2-3	CASSEGVLLRTDTQYF	TGTGCCAGCAGTGAAGGGGTCTTACTACGCACAGATACGCAGTATTTT
.	.	TRBV5-1	TRBJ1-4	CASSRGATNEKLFF	TGCGCCAGCAGCCGGGGGGCGACTAATGAAAAACTGTTTTTT
TRBD2	.	TRBV5-4	TRBJ2-7	CASSLAGTRSEQYF	TGTGCCAGCAGCTTAGCGGGAACGCGAAGCGAGCAGTACTTC
.	.	TRBV18	TRBJ2-7	CASSPGSEGAGEQYF	TGTGCCAGCTCACCAGGGTCGGAGGGGGCAGGAGAGCAGTACTTC
.	.	TRBV19	TRBJ1-1	CASSRDLFDLEGEAFF	TGTGCCAGTAGTAGAGACCTTTTCGACCTAGAGGGTGAAGCTTTCTTT
.	.	TRBV19	TRBJ1-1	CASSIFSTTTTEAFF	TGTGCCAGTAGTATATTCTCGACTACAACCACTGAAGCTTTCTTT
.	.	TRBV9	TRBJ1-2	CASSGGLLPYGYTF	TGTGCCAGCAGCGGAGGACTTTTGCCCTATGGCTACACCTTC
TRBD2	few	TRBV28	TRBJ2-1	CASRSDRGRVSSGSREQFF	TGTGCCAGCAGGTCTGACAGGGGTCGGGTTTCTAGCGGGAGTCGAGAGCAGTTCTTC
.	.	TRBV2	TRBJ1-5	CASSVDREPGNQPQHF	TGTGCCAGCAGTGTTGACAGAGAGCCTGGCAATCAGCCCCAGCATTTT
.	.	TRBV19	TRBJ1-1	CASSHITGSLPMNTEAFF	TGTGCCAGTAGTCATATAACCGGGTCTCTCCCAATGAACACTGAAGCTTTCTTT
.	once	TRBV6-1	TRBJ1-2	CASSELWGPYGYTF	TGTGCCAGCAGTGAACTCTGGGGGCCCTATGGCTACACCTTC
TRBD1	.	TRBV28	TRBJ2-7	CASSPSGTVYEQYF	TGTGCCAGCAGTCCCTCCGGGACAGTCTACGAGCAGTACTTC
TRBD2	.	TRBV24-1	TRBJ2-1	CATSDSSGGSYNEQFF	TGTGCCACCAGTGATTCGAGCGGGGGGTCCTACAATGAGCAGTTCTTC
TRBD1	.	TRBV7-2	TRBJ1-4	CASSLVTGGMGEKLFF	TGTGCCAGCAGCTTAGTAACAGGGGGCATGGGTGAAAAACTGTTTTTT
TRBD2	.	TRBV4-3	TRBJ2-1	CASSHNIAGGPNEQFF	TGCGCCAGCAGCCACAACATAGCGGGAGGGCCCAATGAGCAGTTCTTC
.	once	TRBV4-1	TRBJ1-3	CASSQETQSISGNTIYF	TGCGCCAGCAGCCAAGAAACACAAAGTATCTCTGGAAACACCATATATTTT
TRBD2	.	TRBV3-1/TRBV3-2	TRBJ2-7	CASSGGTSGTYEQYF	TGTGCCAGCAGCGGGGGGACTAGCGGGACCTACGAGCAGTACTTC
.	once	TRBV7-4	TRBJ2-7	CASSLTHGESAFTPCEQYF	TGTGCCAGCAGCTTAACCCATGGAGAATCGGCCTTCACTCCTTGCGAGCAGTACTTC
TRBD2	few	TRBV7-9	TRBJ2-7	CASSTRTSGYYEQYF	TGTGCCAGCAGCACCCGGACTAGCGGCTATTACGAGCAGTACTTC
.	.	TRBV5-4	TRBJ1-2	CASSFTDYYGYTF	TGTGCCAGCAGCTTCACCGACTACTATGGCTACACCTTC
TRBD2	.	TRBV11-2	TRBJ2-1	CASSLLSSGYDNEQFF	TGTGCCAGCAGCTTACTCTCTAGCGGCTACGACAATGAGCAGTTCTTC
TRBD2	once	TRBV28	TRBJ2-7	CASSRTSGRAVEQYF	TGTGCCAGCAGTAGGACTAGCGGGAGGGCGGTGGAGCAGTACTTC
.	.	TRBV7-9	TRBJ1-2	CASSLAQAMSTGSYTF	TGTGCCAGCAGCTTAGCGCAGGCAATGAGTACCGGGAGCTACACCTTC
TRBD1	once	TRBV19	TRBJ1-2	CASKSGQHYGYTF	TGTGCCAGTAAATCGGGACAGCACTATGGCTACACCTTC
TRBD1	.	TRBV6-5	TRBJ1-4	CASSSDRGGEKLFF	TGTGCCAGCAGTTCCGACAGGGGGGGAGAAAAACTGTTTTTT
.	once	TRBV5-1	TRBJ1-3	CASSLAPVVYGNTIYF	TGCGCCAGCAGCTTGGCGCCAGTGGTTTATGGAAACACCATATATTTT
.	many	TRBV24-1	TRBJ1-1	CATRDSGDWRPEAFF	TGTGCCACCAGGGATAGCGGGGATTGGAGGCCTGAAGCTTTCTTT
TRBD2	.	TRBV19	TRBJ2-2	CASRKAGGPVTGELFF	TGTGCCAGTAGAAAAGCGGGAGGGCCGGTCACCGGGGAGCTGTTTTTT
TRBD1	once	TRBV2	TRBJ2-5	CASTTGALQETQYF	TGTGCCAGCACGACAGGGGCCCTCCAAGAGACCCAGTACTTC